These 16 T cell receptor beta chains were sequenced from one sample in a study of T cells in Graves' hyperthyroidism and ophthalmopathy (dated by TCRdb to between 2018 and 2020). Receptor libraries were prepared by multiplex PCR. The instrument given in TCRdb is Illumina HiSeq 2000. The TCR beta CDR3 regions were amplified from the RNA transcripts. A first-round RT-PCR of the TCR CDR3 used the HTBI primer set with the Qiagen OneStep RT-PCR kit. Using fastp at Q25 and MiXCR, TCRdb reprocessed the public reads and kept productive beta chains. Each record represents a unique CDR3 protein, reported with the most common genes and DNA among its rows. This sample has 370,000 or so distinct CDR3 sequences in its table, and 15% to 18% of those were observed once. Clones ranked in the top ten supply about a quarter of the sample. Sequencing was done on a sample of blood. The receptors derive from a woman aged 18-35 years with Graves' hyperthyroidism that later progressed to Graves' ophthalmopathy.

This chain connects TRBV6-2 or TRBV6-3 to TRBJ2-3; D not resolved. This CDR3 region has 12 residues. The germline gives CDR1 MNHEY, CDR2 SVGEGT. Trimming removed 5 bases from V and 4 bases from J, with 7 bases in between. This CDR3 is CASSDLADTQYF. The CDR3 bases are TGTGCCAGCAGTGACCTAGCAGATACGCAGTATTTT.

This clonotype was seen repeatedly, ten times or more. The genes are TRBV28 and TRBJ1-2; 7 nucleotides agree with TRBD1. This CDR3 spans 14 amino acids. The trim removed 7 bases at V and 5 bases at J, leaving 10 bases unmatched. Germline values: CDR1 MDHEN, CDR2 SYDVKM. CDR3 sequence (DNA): TGTGCCAGCATCGGTCGAGAGACAGGGTATGGCTACACCTTC. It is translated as CASIGRETGYGYTF.

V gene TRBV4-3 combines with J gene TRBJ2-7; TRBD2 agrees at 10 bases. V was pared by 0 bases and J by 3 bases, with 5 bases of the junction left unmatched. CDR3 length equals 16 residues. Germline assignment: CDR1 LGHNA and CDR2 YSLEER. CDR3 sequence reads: CASSQDNSGGIYEQYF. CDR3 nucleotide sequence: TGCGCCAGCAGCCAAGATAATAGCGGGGGGATCTACGAGCAGTACTTC.

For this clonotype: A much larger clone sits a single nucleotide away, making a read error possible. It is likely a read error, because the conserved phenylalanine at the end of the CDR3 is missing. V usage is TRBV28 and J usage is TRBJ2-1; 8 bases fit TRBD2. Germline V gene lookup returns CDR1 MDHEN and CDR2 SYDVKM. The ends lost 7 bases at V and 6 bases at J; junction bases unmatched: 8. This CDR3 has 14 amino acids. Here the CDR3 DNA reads TGTGCCAGCAAGCGGGAGAACATCTTCAATGAGCAGTTCTCC. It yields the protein CASKRENIFNEQFS.

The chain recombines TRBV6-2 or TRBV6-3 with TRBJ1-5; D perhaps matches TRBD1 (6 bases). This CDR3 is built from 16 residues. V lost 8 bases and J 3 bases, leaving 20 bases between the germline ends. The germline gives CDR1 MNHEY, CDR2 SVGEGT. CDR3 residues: CASHANRAFFNQPQHF. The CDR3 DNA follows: TGTGCCAGCCACGCGAACAGGGCTTTTTTCAATCAGCCCCAGCATTTT.

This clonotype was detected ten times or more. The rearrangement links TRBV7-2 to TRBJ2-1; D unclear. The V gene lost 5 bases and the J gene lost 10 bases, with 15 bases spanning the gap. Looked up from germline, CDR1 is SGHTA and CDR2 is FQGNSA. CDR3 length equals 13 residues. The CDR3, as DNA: TGTGCCAGCAGCCTCGCCTTTGTACGGGAGCAGTTCTTC. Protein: CASSLAFVREQFF.

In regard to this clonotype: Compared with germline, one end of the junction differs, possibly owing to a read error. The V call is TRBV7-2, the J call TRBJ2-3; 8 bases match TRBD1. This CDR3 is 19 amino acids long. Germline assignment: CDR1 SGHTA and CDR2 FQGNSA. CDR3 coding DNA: TGCGCCAGCAGCCGACGTAAGGCCACCGGGACAGGTTTTATAGATACGCAGTATTTT. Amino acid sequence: CASSRRKATGTGFIDTQYF.

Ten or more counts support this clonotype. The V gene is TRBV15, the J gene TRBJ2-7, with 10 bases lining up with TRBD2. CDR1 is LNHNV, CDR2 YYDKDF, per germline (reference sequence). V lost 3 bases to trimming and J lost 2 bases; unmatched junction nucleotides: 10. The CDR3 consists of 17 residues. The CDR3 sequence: CATSSGVLAGVAYEQYF. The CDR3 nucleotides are TGTGCCACCAGCAGCGGCGTTCTAGCGGGAGTAGCCTACGAGCAGTACTTC.

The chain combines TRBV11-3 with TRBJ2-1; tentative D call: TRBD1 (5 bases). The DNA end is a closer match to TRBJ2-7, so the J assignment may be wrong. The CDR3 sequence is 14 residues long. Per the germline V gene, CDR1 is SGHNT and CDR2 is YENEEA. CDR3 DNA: TGTGCCAGCAGCTACCACAGACAGAACAATGAGCAGTACTTC. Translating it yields CASSYHRQNNEQYF.

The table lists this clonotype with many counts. The chain's CDR3 is CASSPRTGGETQYF. In DNA, the CDR3 is TGTGCCAGCAGCCCCCGTACAGGCGGGGAGACCCAGTACTTC. The chain recombines TRBV11-2 with TRBJ2-5; D tentatively reads TRBD1 or TRBD2 (5 bases each). V was pared by 5 bases and J by 5 bases, with 15 bases between. Germline CDR1 is SGHAT and CDR2 is FQNNGV. The CDR3 has 14 residues.

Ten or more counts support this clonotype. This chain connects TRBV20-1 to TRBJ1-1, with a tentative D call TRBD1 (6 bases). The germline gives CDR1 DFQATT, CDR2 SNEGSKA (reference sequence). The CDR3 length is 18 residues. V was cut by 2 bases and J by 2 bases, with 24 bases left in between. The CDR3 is CSARTRSPRGGLNTEAFF. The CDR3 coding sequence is TGCAGTGCTAGAACTAGATCCCCCCGAGGGGGGCTAAACACTGAAGCTTTCTTT.

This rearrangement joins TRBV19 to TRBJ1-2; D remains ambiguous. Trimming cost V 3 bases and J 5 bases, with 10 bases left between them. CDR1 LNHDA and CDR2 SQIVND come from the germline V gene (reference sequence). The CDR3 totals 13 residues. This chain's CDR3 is CASSISPEYGYTF. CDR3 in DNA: TGTGCCAGTAGTATCTCCCCGGAGTATGGCTACACCTTC.

CDR3 nucleotide sequence: TGTGCCAGCAGCTTAGAGGTGGGAGACACCGGGGAGCTGTTTTTT. This encodes CASSLEVGDTGELFF. The chain is built from TRBV11-1 and TRBJ2-2; D might be TRBD2 (5 bases). CDR1 SGHAT and CDR2 FQDESV come from the germline V gene (reference sequence). This CDR3 has 15 amino acids. Deletions cut 1 base from V and 3 bases from J, with 9 bases between.

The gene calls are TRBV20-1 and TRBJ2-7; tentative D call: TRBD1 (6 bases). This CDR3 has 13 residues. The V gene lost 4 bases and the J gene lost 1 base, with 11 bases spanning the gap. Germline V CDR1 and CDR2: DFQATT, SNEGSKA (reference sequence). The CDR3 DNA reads TGCAGTGCTACCCCGACAGGATCCTACGAGCAGTACTTC. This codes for CSATPTGSYEQYF.

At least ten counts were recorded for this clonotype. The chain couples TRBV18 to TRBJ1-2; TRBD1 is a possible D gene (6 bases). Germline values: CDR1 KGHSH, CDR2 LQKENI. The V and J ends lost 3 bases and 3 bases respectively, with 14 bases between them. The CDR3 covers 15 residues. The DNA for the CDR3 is TGTGCCAGCTCACCCTCATTACAGGGAGACTATGGCTACACCTTC. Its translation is CASSPSLQGDYGYTF.

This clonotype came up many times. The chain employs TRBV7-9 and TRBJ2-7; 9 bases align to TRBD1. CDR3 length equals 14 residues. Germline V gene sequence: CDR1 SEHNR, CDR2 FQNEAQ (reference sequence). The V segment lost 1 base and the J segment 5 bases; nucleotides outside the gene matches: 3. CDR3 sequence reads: CASSLVQGANEQYF. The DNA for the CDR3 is TGTGCCAGCAGCTTAGTACAGGGGGCAAACGAGCAGTACTTC.